This section outlines one T cell receptor beta chain sequence together with its context. Its antigen is not known. These data belong to a study of T cell responses to AZD1222 COVID-19 vaccine. V lost 3 bases, J lost 13 bases, and 10 bases lay in between. This CDR3 comprises 11 residues. CDR1 and CDR2 (germline): LNHDA, SQIVND (reference sequence). TCRdb's copy holds only in-frame clones and misses some; the assay was immunoSEQ multiplex PCR. This repertoire shows about 86,000 clones, over 85% found once; its top ten account for 3%. Study findings and constraints: Spike-spanning, vaccine-associated CD4 TCRs were dominant at 160-218 and 743-854. Baseline seropositivity characterized only 5 to 7 AZD1222 recipients.

The V gene is TRBV19, the J gene TRBJ1-5, with D possibly matching TRBD1 (6 bases). The sequencing here drew on peripheral blood, taken on day 0 of AZD1222 vaccination. The TCR sequence derives from an adult in good health. CDR3 residues: CASSIGQWQHF. Here the CDR3 DNA reads TGTGCCAGTAGTATCGGACAGTGGCAGCATTTT.